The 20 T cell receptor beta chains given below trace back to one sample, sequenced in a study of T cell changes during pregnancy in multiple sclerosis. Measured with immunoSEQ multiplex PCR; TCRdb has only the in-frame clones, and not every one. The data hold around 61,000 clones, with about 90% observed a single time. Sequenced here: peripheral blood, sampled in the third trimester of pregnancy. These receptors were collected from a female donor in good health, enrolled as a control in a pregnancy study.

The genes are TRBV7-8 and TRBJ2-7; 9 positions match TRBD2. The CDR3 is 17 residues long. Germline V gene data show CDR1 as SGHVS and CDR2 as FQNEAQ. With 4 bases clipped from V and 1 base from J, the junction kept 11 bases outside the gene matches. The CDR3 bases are TGTGCCAGCAGCTCCCCTAGCGGGGCCCGTGGGTCCTACGAGCAGTACTTC. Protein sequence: CASSSPSGARGSYEQYF. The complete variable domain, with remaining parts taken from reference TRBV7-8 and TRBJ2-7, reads GAGVSQSPRYKVAKRGQDVALRCDPISGHVSLFWYQQALGQGPEFLTYFQNEAQLDKSGLPSDRFFAERPEGSVSTLKIQRTQQEDSAVYLCASSSPSGARGSYEQYFGPGTRLTVT.

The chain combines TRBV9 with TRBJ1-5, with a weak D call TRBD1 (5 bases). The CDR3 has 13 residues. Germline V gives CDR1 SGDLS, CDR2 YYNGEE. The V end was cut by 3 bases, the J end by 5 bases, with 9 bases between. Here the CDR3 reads CASSEDNHQPQHF. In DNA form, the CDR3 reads TGTGCCAGCAGCGAGGACAACCATCAGCCCCAGCATTTT. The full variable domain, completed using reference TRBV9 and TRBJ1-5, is DSGVTQTPKHLITATGQRVTLRCSPRSGDLSVYWYQQSLDQGLQFLIQYYNGEERAKGNILERFSAQQFPDLHSELNLSSLELGDSALYFCASSEDNHQPQHFGDGTRLSIL.

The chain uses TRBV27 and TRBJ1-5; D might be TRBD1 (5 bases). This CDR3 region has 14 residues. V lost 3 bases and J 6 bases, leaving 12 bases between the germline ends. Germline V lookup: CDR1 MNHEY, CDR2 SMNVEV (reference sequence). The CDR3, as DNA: TGTGCCAGCAGTTTGGGGGGAGTGGGTCAGCCCCAGCATTTT. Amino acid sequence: CASSLGGVGQPQHF.

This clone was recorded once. CDR3 loop: CASSASFPQQYF. The CDR3 nucleotides are TGTGCCAGCAGCGCTAGTTTTCCTCAGCAGTACTTC. This rearrangement joins TRBV7-2 to TRBJ2-7; no clear D gene. Trimming pared 5 bases from V and 8 bases from J, leaving 13 bases between. In germline, CDR1 is SGHTA, CDR2 FQGNSA. The CDR3 is 12 amino acids.

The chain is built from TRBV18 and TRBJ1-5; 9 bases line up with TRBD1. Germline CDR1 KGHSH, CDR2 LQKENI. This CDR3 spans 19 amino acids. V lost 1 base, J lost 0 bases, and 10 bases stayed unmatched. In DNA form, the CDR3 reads TGTGCCAGCTCACCACTGGCACAGGGGGCTTTGGGTAGCAATCAGCCCCAGCATTTT. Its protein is CASSPLAQGALGSNQPQHF. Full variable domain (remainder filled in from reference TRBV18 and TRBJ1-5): NAGVMQNPRHLVRRRGQEARLRCSPMKGHSHVYWYRQLPEEGLKFMVYLQKENIIDESGMPKERFSAEFPKEGPSILRIQQVVRGDSAAYFCASSPLAQGALGSNQPQHFGDGTRLSIL.

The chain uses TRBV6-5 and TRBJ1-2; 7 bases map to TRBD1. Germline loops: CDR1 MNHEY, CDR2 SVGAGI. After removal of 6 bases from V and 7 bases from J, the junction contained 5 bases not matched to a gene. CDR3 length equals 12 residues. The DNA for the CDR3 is TGTGCCAGCAGGACAGGGTCGGGTGGCTACACCTTC. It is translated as CASRTGSGGYTF.

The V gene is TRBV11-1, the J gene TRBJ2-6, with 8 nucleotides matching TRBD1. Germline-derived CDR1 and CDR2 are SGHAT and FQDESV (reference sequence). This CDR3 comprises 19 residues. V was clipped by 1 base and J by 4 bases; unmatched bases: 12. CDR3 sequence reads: CASSLESFHRGSGANVLTF. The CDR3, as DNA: TGTGCCAGCAGCTTAGAATCATTCCACAGGGGGTCCGGGGCCAACGTCCTGACTTTC.

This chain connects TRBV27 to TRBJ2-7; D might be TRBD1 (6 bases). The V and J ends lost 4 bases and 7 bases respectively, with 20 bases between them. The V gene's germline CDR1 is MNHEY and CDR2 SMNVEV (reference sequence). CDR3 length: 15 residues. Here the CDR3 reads CASSSAVGGLREQYF. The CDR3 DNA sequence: TGTGCCAGCAGTTCGGCGGTTGGGGGCCTACGGGAGCAGTACTTC.

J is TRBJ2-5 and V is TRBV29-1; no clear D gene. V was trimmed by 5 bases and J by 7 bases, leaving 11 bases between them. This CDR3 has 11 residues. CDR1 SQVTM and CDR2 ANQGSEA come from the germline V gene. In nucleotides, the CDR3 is TGCAGCGTTTTTGTGGCAAGGACCCAGTACTTC. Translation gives CSVFVARTQYF.

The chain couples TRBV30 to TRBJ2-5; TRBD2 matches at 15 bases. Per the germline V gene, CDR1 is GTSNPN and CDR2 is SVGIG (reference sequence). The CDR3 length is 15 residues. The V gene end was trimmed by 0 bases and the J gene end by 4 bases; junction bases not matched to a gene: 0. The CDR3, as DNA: TGTGCCTGGAGTGTGGGACTAGCGGGGGGAGAGACCCAGTACTTC. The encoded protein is CAWSVGLAGGETQYF.

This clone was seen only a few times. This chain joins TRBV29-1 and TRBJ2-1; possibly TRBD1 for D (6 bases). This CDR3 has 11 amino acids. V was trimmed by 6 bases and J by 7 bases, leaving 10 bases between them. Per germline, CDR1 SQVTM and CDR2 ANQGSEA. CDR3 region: CSVRGTNEQFF. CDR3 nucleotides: TGCAGCGTCAGGGGCACGAATGAGCAGTTCTTC.

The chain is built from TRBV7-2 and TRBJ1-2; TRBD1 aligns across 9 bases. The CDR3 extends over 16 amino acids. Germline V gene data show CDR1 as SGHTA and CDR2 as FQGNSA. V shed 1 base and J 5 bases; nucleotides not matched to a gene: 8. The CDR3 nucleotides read TGTGCCAGCAGCTTAGGCGCCGGGACAGGGTCATATGGCTACACCTTC. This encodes CASSLGAGTGSYGYTF.

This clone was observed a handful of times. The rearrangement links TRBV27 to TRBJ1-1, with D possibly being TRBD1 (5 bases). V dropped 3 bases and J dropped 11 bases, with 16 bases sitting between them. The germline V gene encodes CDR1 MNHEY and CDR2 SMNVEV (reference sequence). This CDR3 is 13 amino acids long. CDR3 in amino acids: CASSFYQGMSAFF. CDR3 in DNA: TGTGCCAGCAGTTTCTACCAGGGAATGAGCGCTTTCTTT.

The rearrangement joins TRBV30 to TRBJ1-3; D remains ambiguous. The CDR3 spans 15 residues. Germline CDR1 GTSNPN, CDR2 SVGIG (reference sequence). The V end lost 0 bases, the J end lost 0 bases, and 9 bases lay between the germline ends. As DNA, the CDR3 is TGTGCCTGGAGTGTAGACGGGTTCTCTGGAAACACCATATATTTT. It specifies CAWSVDGFSGNTIYF. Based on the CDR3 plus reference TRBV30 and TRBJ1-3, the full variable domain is SQTIHQWPATLVQPVGSPLSLECTVEGTSNPNLYWYRQAAGRGLQLLFYSVGIGQISSEVPQNLSASRPQDRQFILSSKKLLLSDSGFYLCAWSVDGFSGNTIYFGEGSWLTVV.

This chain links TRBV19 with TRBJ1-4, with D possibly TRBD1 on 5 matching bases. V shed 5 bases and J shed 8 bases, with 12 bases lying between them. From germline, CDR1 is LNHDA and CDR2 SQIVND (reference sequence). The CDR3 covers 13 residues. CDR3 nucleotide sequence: TGTGCCAGTAGTTTCGGGGGATTCGAAAAACTGTTTTTT. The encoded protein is CASSFGGFEKLFF.

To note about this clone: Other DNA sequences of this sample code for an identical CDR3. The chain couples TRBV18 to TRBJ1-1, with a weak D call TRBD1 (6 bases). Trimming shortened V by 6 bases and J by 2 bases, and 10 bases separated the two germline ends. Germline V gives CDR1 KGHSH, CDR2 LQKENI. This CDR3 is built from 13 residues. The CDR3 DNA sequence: TGTGCCAGCTCGTCGGACAGAAACACTGAAGCTTTCTTT. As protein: CASSSDRNTEAFF.

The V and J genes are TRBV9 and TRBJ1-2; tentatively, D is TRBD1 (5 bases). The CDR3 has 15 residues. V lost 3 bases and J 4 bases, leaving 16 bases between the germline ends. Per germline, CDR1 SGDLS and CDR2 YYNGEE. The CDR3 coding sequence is TGTGCCAGCAGCGCCCGGGGGGGTAGCGGCTATGGCTACACCTTC. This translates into CASSARGGSGYGYTF.

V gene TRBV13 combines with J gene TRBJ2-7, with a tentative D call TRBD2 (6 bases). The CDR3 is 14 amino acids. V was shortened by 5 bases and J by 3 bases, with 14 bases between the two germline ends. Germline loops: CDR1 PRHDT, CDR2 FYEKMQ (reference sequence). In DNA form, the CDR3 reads TGTGCCAGCAGCCCCCGAGAGGGAGGCTACGAGCAGTACTTC. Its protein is CASSPREGGYEQYF. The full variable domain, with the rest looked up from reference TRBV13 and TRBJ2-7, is AAGVIQSPRHLIKEKRETATLKCYPIPRHDTVYWYQQGPGQDPQFLISFYEKMQSDKGSIPDRFSAQQFSDYHSELNMSSLELGDSALYFCASSPREGGYEQYFGPGTRLTVT.

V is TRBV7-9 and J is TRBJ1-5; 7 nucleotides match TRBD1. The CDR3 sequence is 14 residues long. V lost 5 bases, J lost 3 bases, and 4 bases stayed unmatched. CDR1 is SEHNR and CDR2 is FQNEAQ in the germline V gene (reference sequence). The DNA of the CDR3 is TGTGCCAGCAGCCTGACAGGGTCCAATCAGCCCCAGCATTTT. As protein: CASSLTGSNQPQHF. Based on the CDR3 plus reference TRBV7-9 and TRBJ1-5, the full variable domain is DTGVSQNPRHKITKRGQNVTFRCDPISEHNRLYWYRQTLGQGPEFLTYFQNEAQLEKSRLLSDRFSAERPKGSFSTLEIQRTEQGDSAMYLCASSLTGSNQPQHFGDGTRLSIL.

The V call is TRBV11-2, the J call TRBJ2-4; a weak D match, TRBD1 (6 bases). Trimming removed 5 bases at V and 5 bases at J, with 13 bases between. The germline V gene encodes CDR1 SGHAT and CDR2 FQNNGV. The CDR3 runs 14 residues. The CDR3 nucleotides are TGTGCCAGCAGCCGAACAGGGATAGAAAACATTCAGTACTTC. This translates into CASSRTGIENIQYF. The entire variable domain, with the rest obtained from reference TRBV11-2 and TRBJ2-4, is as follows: EAGVAQSPRYKIIEKRQSVAFWCNPISGHATLYWYQQILGQGPKLLIQFQNNGVVDDSQLPKDRFSAERLKGVDSTLKIQPAKLEDSAVYLCASSRTGIENIQYFGAGTRLSVL.